This T cell receptor beta chain was sequenced for a study of T-cell memory formation after mild COVID-19. This clonotype appeared a few times. Each CDR3 protein gets one entry after TCRdb re-called the 5' RACE reads with MiXCR. The sample contains fewer than 600,000 distinct CDR3 sequences, about 20% of which appear only once. CDR3 size: 17 residues. In germline, CDR1 is SEHNR, CDR2 FQNEAQ (reference sequence). With V trimmed by 5 bases and J by 3 bases, 15 bases remained unmatched. The V gene is TRBV7-9, the J gene TRBJ1-2; TRBD1 aligns across 7 bases. Specimen: PBMCs or a T cell subset sorted from them (not recorded which). The receptor comes from an adult woman who had mild COVID-19 (a few samples of this study predate the infection). Cell type and time point are not known. The CDR3 region is CASSPLPRDRGDYGYTF. The DNA of the CDR3 is TGTGCCAGCAGCCCGTTGCCCCGGGACAGAGGTGACTATGGCTACACCTTC. Based on the CDR3 plus reference TRBV7-9 and TRBJ1-2, the full variable domain is DTGVSQNPRHKITKRGQNVTFRCDPISEHNRLYWYRQTLGQGPEFLTYFQNEAQLEKSRLLSDRFSAERPKGSFSTLEIQRTEQGDSAMYLCASSPLPRDRGDYGYTFGSGTRLTVV.